One and the same sample provided the 21 T cell receptor beta chains below, sequenced in a study of blood T cells in healthy people across ages. The second PCR ran about 6 to 12 cycles with a sample-barcoded 5' primer and J-beta primers. TCRdb re-analysed the 5' RACE reads in MiXCR, keeping a single row per CDR3 protein. The data hold a few hundred thousand distinct CDR3 sequences, with 27% observed a single time. Material: blood. The receptors here all came from an older woman in good health.

The chain carries TRBV7-3 and TRBJ1-6; D unresolved. This CDR3 is 15 amino acids long. Trimming removed 1 base from V and 10 bases from J, with 14 bases in between. From germline, CDR1 is SGHTA and CDR2 FQGTGA. CDR3 DNA: TGTGCCAGCAGCTTAAAGGGCTCGCAAGGGTCACCCCTCCACTTT. This sequence encodes CASSLKGSQGSPLHF.

This clonotype has just a few counts. The chain recombines TRBV20-1 with TRBJ2-3, with 10 bases lining up with TRBD1. V trimming: 6 bases; J trimming: 5 bases; junction bases outside the gene matches: 11. CDR1 and CDR2 from the germline V gene are DFQATT and SNEGSKA (reference sequence). The CDR3 has 15 amino acids. The CDR3 nucleotides are TGCAGTGCCGCGGTGAGACAGGGGGCAGGAGATACGCAGTATTTT. This encodes CSAAVRQGAGDTQYF.

This sequence joins TRBV5-1 and TRBJ2-3; D not resolved. With 2 bases removed from V and 0 bases from J, the gap between germline ends came to 10 bases. Germline V lookup: CDR1 SGHRS, CDR2 YFSETQ. This CDR3 has 15 amino acids. DNA for the CDR3: TGCGCCAGCAGCTTAAATAGCCTTAGCACAGATACGCAGTATTTT. This gives the protein CASSLNSLSTDTQYF.

The chain uses TRBV7-2 and TRBJ2-5, with D tentatively TRBD1 or TRBD2 (5 bases each). The J call may be faulty, since TRBJ2-1 better matches the DNA end. The CDR3 has 15 amino acids. The germline V gene encodes CDR1 SGHTA and CDR2 FQGNSA. The CDR3 reads CASTNTGTQKNEQFF. CDR3 nucleotide sequence: TGTGCCAGCACCAACACCGGGACCCAGAAAAATGAGCAGTTCTTC.

As for this clonotype: Lacking the conserved final phenylalanine or tryptophan, this CDR3 likely reflects a read error. The chain uses TRBV20-1 and TRBJ2-5; 9 bases map to TRBD2. V was clipped by 3 bases and J by 3 bases; unmatched bases: 5. Germline V gene sequence: CDR1 DFQATT, CDR2 SNEGSKA (reference sequence). CDR3 length: 14 residues. CDR3 nucleotide sequence: TGCAGTGCTAGCGGCGGGGGGGTTAAAGAGACCCAGTACTCC. It codes for CSASGGGVKETQYS.

This clonotype came up a few times. This chain links TRBV7-8 with TRBJ2-7; 7 bases line up with TRBD1. The junction had 5 bases not matched to a gene; V was cut back by 5 bases and J by 4 bases. CDR3 length: 13 residues. The germline CDR1 and CDR2 sequences are SGHVS and FQNEAQ. The CDR3 DNA follows: TGTGCCAGCAGCCGGAACAGGGGTTACGAGCAGTACTTC. Its protein product is CASSRNRGYEQYF.

The rearrangement links TRBV21-1 to TRBJ1-3; the DNA was not used to check the table's D call, TRBD1. TRBV21-1 is a pseudogene segment. The CDR3 has 19 residues. In DNA form, the CDR3 reads TGTGCCAGCAGCAAAGGGCCGGGGACCGGAGATCCCTCTGGAAACACCATATATTTT. It codes for CASSKGPGTGDPSGNTIYF.

V and J are TRBV7-2 and TRBJ1-4; no clear D. Germline V gene sequence: CDR1 SGHTA, CDR2 FQGNSA. The CDR3 has 15 amino acids. Between the trimmed V and J ends, which lost 5 bases and 5 bases, there was a span of 15 bases. This CDR3 reads CASSHPESGNEKLFF. CDR3 DNA: TGTGCCAGCAGCCATCCCGAATCAGGAAATGAAAAACTGTTTTTT.

This clonotype was detected only a few times. The chain is built from TRBV5-1 and TRBJ1-1; tentatively, D is TRBD1 (6 bases). This CDR3 comprises 14 residues. V lost 2 bases to trimming and J lost 1 base, with 9 bases between them. Germline assignment: CDR1 SGHRS and CDR2 YFSETQ. The CDR3 region is CASSFRGANTEAFF. CDR3 bases: TGCGCCAGCAGCTTCAGGGGAGCGAACACTGAAGCTTTCTTT.

There are a few counts of this clonotype. The chain links TRBV5-1 to TRBJ1-2; TRBD1 matches 9 bases. The germline CDR1 and CDR2 sequences are SGHRS and YFSETQ. The CDR3 runs 13 residues. V was clipped by 4 bases and J by 8 bases; unmatched bases: 6. Here the CDR3 reads CASSPGTGFGYTF. The CDR3, as DNA: TGCGCCAGCAGCCCGGGGACAGGGTTCGGCTACACCTTC.

V and J are TRBV5-4 and TRBJ2-5; D perhaps matches TRBD1 (6 bases). The DNA end favors TRBJ2-7, so the J call may be wrong. Germline V lookup: CDR1 SGHNT, CDR2 YYREEE (reference sequence). The CDR3 totals 13 residues. The CDR3 loop is CASNRDTSYEQYF. DNA for the CDR3: TGTGCCAGCAACCGGGACACTTCCTACGAGCAGTACTTC.

V gene TRBV12-3 or TRBV12-4 combines with J gene TRBJ2-5; no reliable D call. This CDR3 is built from 13 residues. Trimming took off 6 bases at V and 5 bases at J, with 13 bases between the two ends. CDR3 sequence reads: CASSGSDGETQYF. In DNA form, the CDR3 reads TGTGCCAGCAGCGGGTCTGACGGGGAGACCCAGTACTTC.

In this sample, this clonotype turned up a few times. This rearrangement joins TRBV3-1 to TRBJ1-5, with 7 bases matching TRBD1. This CDR3 is built from 15 residues. CDR1 and CDR2 from the germline V gene are LGHDT and YNNKEL (reference sequence). Losses at the gene ends were 5 bases for V and 2 bases for J; bases not matched to a gene: 6. CDR3 coding DNA: TGTGCCAGCAGCAAAGCCGGGACAGGCAATCAGCCCCAGCATTTT. This codes for CASSKAGTGNQPQHF.

This rearrangement joins TRBV29-1 to TRBJ1-1; D remains unclear. Germline assignment: CDR1 SQVTM and CDR2 ANQGSEA. V dropped 6 bases and J dropped 0 bases, with 11 bases sitting between them. CDR3 size: 13 residues. CDR3 region: CSVRTGLNTEAFF. In DNA form, the CDR3 reads TGCAGCGTCCGGACGGGCCTGAACACTGAAGCTTTCTTT.

Details on this clonotype: At one of its ends the junction is not consistent with the germline gene, which may arise from a read error. The chain has TRBV14 and TRBJ1-2; D is uncertain. The germline V gene encodes CDR1 SGHDN and CDR2 FVKESK. The CDR3 has 15 amino acids. CDR3 region: CASSQAGSLGYGYTF. The CDR3 DNA sequence: TGTGCCAGCAGCCAAGCGGGGTCTCTGGGGTATGGTTACACCTTC.

V usage is TRBV5-4 and J usage is TRBJ2-2; 12 bases line up with TRBD2. The J segment lost 7 bases and the V segment lost 5 bases, leaving 9 bases of the junction unmatched. Germline V lookup: CDR1 SGHNT, CDR2 YYREEE (reference sequence). This CDR3 has 16 amino acids. The CDR3 nucleotides are TGTGCCAGCAGTCCCTCTAGCGGGGGGGCCTTCGGGGAGCTGTTTTTT. Its translation is CASSPSSGGAFGELFF.

The chain combines TRBV7-9 with TRBJ2-5; D gene unclear. The CDR3 spans 12 residues. Germline V gene lookup returns CDR1 SEHNR and CDR2 FQNEAQ (reference sequence). Trimming removed 5 bases from V and 7 bases from J, with 11 bases in between. CDR3 sequence: CASSPNEWTQYF. The CDR3 DNA reads TGTGCCAGCAGCCCAAATGAGTGGACCCAGTACTTC.

The sample holds a few counts of this clonotype. CDR3 loop: CASSFTWSSGNTIYF. As DNA, the CDR3 is TGTGCCAGCAGCTTTACGTGGAGCTCTGGAAACACCATATATTTT. This rearrangement joins TRBV7-2 to TRBJ1-3; D is undetermined. V lost 3 bases to trimming and J lost 0 bases, with 9 bases between them. In germline, CDR1 is SGHTA, CDR2 FQGNSA. The CDR3 extends over 15 amino acids.

The chain recombines TRBV12-3 or TRBV12-4 with TRBJ1-1, with D maybe TRBD1 (6 bases). CDR3 length equals 14 residues. With 3 bases removed from V and 4 bases from J, the gap between germline ends came to 12 bases. The CDR3, as DNA: TGTGCCAGCAGTTTTGGGGGCGCAGGCACTGAAGCTTTCTTT. Translation: CASSFGGAGTEAFF.

This clonotype has more than one count but fewer than ten. The CDR3, as DNA: TGCGCCAGCACCCCCCGGGTAGGGGATGTCACAGATACGCAGTATTTT. Its protein is CASTPRVGDVTDTQYF. The chain is built from TRBV4-3 and TRBJ2-3; tentative D call: TRBD1 (5 bases). The CDR3 runs 16 residues. Per the germline V gene, CDR1 is LGHNA and CDR2 is YSLEER. V gave up 7 bases and J gave up 2 bases, with 19 bases separating them.

The rearrangement uses TRBV7-9 and TRBJ2-1; 10 bases match TRBD1. The DNA end is more similar to TRBJ2-7, so the J call may be wrong. CDR3 size: 15 residues. From germline, CDR1 is SEHNR and CDR2 FQNEAQ (reference sequence). CDR3 loop: CASSPYRDRGNEQYF. As DNA, the CDR3 is TGTGCCAGCAGCCCGTATCGGGACAGGGGCAACGAGCAGTACTTC.